This TCR beta chain is drawn from a study of cytomegalovirus exposure and HLA in healthy donors. A multiplex PCR was run with 60 Vbeta primers and 13 Jbeta primers. The authors' processing: An analysis performed later counted around 80 million unique TCR beta chains (roughly 11 million of them shared). TCRdb keeps only in-frame clones here, not all; method: immunoSEQ multiplex PCR. V, J and clone size derive from that table, while D and trimming were established from the DNA sequence. This repertoire shows 200,000 to 250,000 clones, approximately 81% found once; its top ten account for around 1.2%. The CDR3 extends over 14 amino acids. CDR1 and CDR2 (germline): SGHNT, YYREEE (reference sequence). Trimming shortened V by 4 bases and J by 0 bases, and 8 bases separated the two germline ends.

The sequence came from a human donor in good health. V usage is TRBV5-4 and J usage is TRBJ2-1, with D tentatively TRBD2 (6 bases). The sample taken for sequencing was PBMCs. CDR3 sequence: CASSQTSSYNEQFF. In DNA form, the CDR3 reads TGTGCCAGCAGCCAGACTAGCTCCTACAATGAGCAGTTCTTC.